The 20 T cell receptor beta chains presented below share a single source sample, sequenced in a study of T cell responses to AZD1222 COVID-19 vaccine (dated by TCRdb to the early 2020s). The library was made by the immunoSEQ multiplex PCR assay. In its TCRdb copy, this immuneACCESS table keeps in-frame sequences only and misses some clones. Where compared with another copy, unresolved V genes explain less than half of these, and the others have no known cause. This sample holds about 120,000 clones; roughly four fifths were observed only once. 3.5% to 5.5% of the sample goes to the ten largest clones. Explained via the paper, the time point label denotes: baseline before first vaccination. Sequencing used peripheral blood, obtained on day 0 of AZD1222 vaccination. All receptors come from an adult in good health.

This clone was observed once. This chain joins TRBV7-9 and TRBJ2-1; 9 bases line up with TRBD1. The germline V gene encodes CDR1 SEHNR and CDR2 FQNEAQ (reference sequence). The J segment lost 5 bases and the V segment lost 5 bases, leaving 7 bases of the junction unmatched. CDR3 length: 15 residues. CDR3 sequence (DNA): TGTGCCAGCAGCCCACCGGGACAGGGAAACAATGAGCAGTTCTTC. It codes for CASSPPGQGNNEQFF.

V is TRBV4-1 and J is TRBJ2-3, with 8 bases aligning to TRBD2. Germline CDR1 is MGHRA and CDR2 is YSYEKL. The V gene end was trimmed by 1 base and the J gene end by 7 bases; junction bases not matched to a gene: 10. This CDR3 comprises 16 residues. The CDR3 spells CASSQGVSGSGYTQYF. For the CDR3, the DNA is TGCGCCAGCAGCCAAGGGGTGAGCGGGAGTGGGTATACGCAGTATTTT.

J is TRBJ2-3 and V is TRBV28, with 8 bases that match TRBD2. The V and J ends lost 6 bases and 3 bases, in that order; junction bases with no gene match: 8. There are 15 residues in the CDR3. Germline V gives CDR1 MDHEN, CDR2 SYDVKM. CDR3 DNA: TGTGCCAGCAGCCAGGCAGCGGGGGCTACAGATACGCAGTATTTT. Encoded protein: CASSQAAGATDTQYF.

Only one count was recorded for this clone. The chain recombines TRBV20-1 with TRBJ1-1, with D uncertain. CDR1 and CDR2 from the germline V gene are DFQATT and SNEGSKA (reference sequence). This CDR3 has 15 amino acids. The V and J ends lost 3 bases and 0 bases respectively, with 14 bases between them. CDR3 nucleotide sequence: TGCAGTGCTAGTGCCAGTGAGGGCATGAACACTGAAGCTTTCTTT. Encoded protein: CSASASEGMNTEAFF.

The V and J genes are TRBV3-1 (or the pseudogene TRBV3-2) and TRBJ1-3, with D unclear. Germline values: CDR1 LGHDT, CDR2 YNNKEL (reference sequence). This CDR3 has 11 amino acids. V lost 1 base and J 8 bases, leaving 3 bases between the germline ends. The CDR3 here is CASSQGYTIYF. The CDR3 DNA is TGTGCCAGCAGCCAAGGGTACACCATATATTTT.

This rearrangement joins TRBV28 to TRBJ1-2; TRBD1 might be the D (5 bases). With 5 bases removed from V and 10 bases from J, the gap between germline ends came to 20 bases. Germline assignment: CDR1 MDHEN and CDR2 SYDVKM. This CDR3 contains 14 residues. CDR3 protein: CASSLGPGFADYTF. Written as DNA, the CDR3 is TGTGCCAGCAGTCTGGGACCGGGCTTTGCGGACTACACCTTC.

The rearrangement joins TRBV7-2 to TRBJ1-2; perhaps TRBD1 as D (6 bases). Germline assignment: CDR1 SGHTA and CDR2 FQGNSA. The ends were cut back, 5 bases at V and 4 bases at J, with 17 bases in the middle. The CDR3 runs to 15 residues. CDR3: CASSTATGTGYGYTF. The CDR3 nucleotides are TGTGCCAGCAGCACAGCAACAGGGACTGGCTATGGCTACACCTTC.

This clone was counted a single time. The chain has TRBV24-1 and TRBJ2-1; a possible D gene is TRBD1 (7 bases). This CDR3 comprises 17 residues. CDR1 and CDR2 from the germline V gene are KGHDR and SFDVKD. The V end lost 1 base, the J end lost 7 bases, and 19 bases lay between the germline ends. This CDR3 is CATSDFQQGRAGNEQFF. The CDR3, as DNA: TGTGCCACCAGTGATTTTCAACAGGGGCGCGCGGGGAATGAGCAGTTCTTC.

This chain's CDR3 is CASSPSNQPQHF. For the CDR3, the DNA is TGTGCCAGCTCTCCTAGCAATCAGCCCCAGCATTTT. This sequence joins TRBV18 and TRBJ1-5; D call uncertain. Germline values: CDR1 KGHSH, CDR2 LQKENI. CDR3 length: 12 amino acids. V lost 6 bases and J lost 0, with 3 bases in between.

The V call is TRBV4-3, the J call TRBJ2-1; D is perhaps TRBD1 (6 bases). V was cut by 3 bases and J by 0 bases, with 15 bases left in between. Germline assignment: CDR1 LGHNA and CDR2 YSLEER. The CDR3 is made up of 17 amino acids. This chain's CDR3 is CASSHTHRVSSYNEQFF. As DNA, the CDR3 is TGCGCCAGCAGCCACACCCACAGGGTGAGCTCCTACAATGAGCAGTTCTTC.

In its sample, this clone was seen a few times. This sequence joins TRBV6-1 and TRBJ1-6; no definite D call. V lost 6 bases to trimming and J lost 6 bases, with 12 bases between them. The CDR3 is 14 residues long. In germline, CDR1 is MNHNS, CDR2 SASEGT. The CDR3 is CASSPLGINSPLHF. CDR3 nucleotide sequence: TGTGCCAGCAGCCCCCTTGGGATTAATTCACCCCTCCACTTT.

The table lists this clone with a count of one. At one end the junction does not follow the germline gene, possibly because of a read error. The CDR3 region has the DNA TGTGCCAGCAGTTTAGCAGGGGCACATGGCTACACCTTC. Its protein is CASSLAGAHGYTF. The genes are TRBV11-2 and TRBJ1-2, with D tentatively TRBD1 (6 bases). CDR1 and CDR2 (germline): SGHAT, FQNNGV. The CDR3 loop spans 13 amino acids.

This chain joins TRBV28 and TRBJ1-6; 7 bases match TRBD1. From germline, CDR1 is MDHEN and CDR2 SYDVKM. The V segment lost 6 bases and the J segment 7 bases; nucleotides outside the gene matches: 12. The CDR3 contains 16 residues. In DNA, the CDR3 is TGTGCCAGCAGGGCTAACAGGGGAATTGGCAATTCACCCCTCCACTTT. Residues: CASRANRGIGNSPLHF.

The chain couples TRBV20-1 to TRBJ2-2, with TRBD1 identical over 9 bases. Losses at the gene ends were 5 bases for V and 5 bases for J; bases not matched to a gene: 6. Germline CDR1 and CDR2: DFQATT and SNEGSKA (reference sequence). This CDR3 is built from 14 residues. The CDR3 region has the DNA TGCAGTGCTGGTGGGACAGGGCGAACCGGGGAGCTGTTTTTT. This encodes CSAGGTGRTGELFF.

V is TRBV7-2 and J is TRBJ1-2; TRBD1 agrees at 8 bases. The CDR3 spans 17 residues. V gave up 0 bases and J gave up 5 bases; unmatched junction bases: 11. Germline V gene lookup returns CDR1 SGHTA and CDR2 FQGNSA. The CDR3 DNA sequence: TGTGCCAGCAGCTTAGCATTTGACAGGGGAGGAGGGTATGGCTACACCTTC. It is translated as CASSLAFDRGGGYGYTF.

CDR3 region: CASSRTGANTGELFF. In nucleotides, the CDR3 is TGTGCCAGCAGCAGGACAGGGGCGAACACCGGGGAGCTGTTTTTT. This rearrangement joins TRBV11-2 to TRBJ2-2; 9 bases align to TRBD1. CDR3 length: 15 residues. Germline-derived CDR1 and CDR2 are SGHAT and FQNNGV. Germline trimming cut 5 bases from V and 0 bases from J; bases unmatched to any gene: 1.

V gene TRBV18 combines with J gene TRBJ1-4; the D gene is possibly TRBD1 (5 bases). With 6 bases removed from V and 4 bases from J, the gap between germline ends came to 15 bases. This CDR3 has 15 residues. Germline CDR1 is KGHSH and CDR2 is LQKENI. CDR3 DNA sequence: TGTGCCAGCTCTCTGGGAACAGGAGTTAATGAAAAACTGTTTTTT. Translating it yields CASSLGTGVNEKLFF.

The chain carries TRBV6-5 and TRBJ1-2; weak D call: TRBD1 (6 bases). V was trimmed by 6 bases and J by 8 bases, leaving 22 bases between them. The CDR3 totals 15 residues. From germline, CDR1 is MNHEY and CDR2 SVGAGI. CDR3 sequence (DNA): TGTGCCAGCAGACCTACCCTTACAGGGTTTCCCGGCTACACCTTC. It is translated as CASRPTLTGFPGYTF.

V and J are TRBV18 and TRBJ1-1, with a tentative D call TRBD1 (5 bases). CDR3 length: 12 residues. Germline V gives CDR1 KGHSH, CDR2 LQKENI. V was trimmed by 3 bases and J by 3 bases, leaving 5 bases between them. CDR3 protein: CASSPGDTEAFF. The CDR3, as DNA: TGTGCCAGCTCACCGGGGGACACTGAAGCTTTCTTT. Using reference TRBV18 and TRBJ1-1 for the parts outside the CDR3, the full variable domain is NAGVMQNPRHLVRRRGQEARLRCSPMKGHSHVYWYRQLPEEGLKFMVYLQKENIIDESGMPKERFSAEFPKEGPSILRIQQVVRGDSAAYFCASSPGDTEAFFGQGTRLTVV.

This clone has just one count. V is TRBV2 and J is TRBJ1-1; TRBD1 matches 10 bases. CDR1 is SNHLY, CDR2 FYNNEI, per germline. The CDR3 sequence is 15 residues long. The V segment lost 8 bases and the J segment 3 bases; nucleotides outside the gene matches: 9. CDR3 nucleotides: TGTGCCAGCGGTGGGACAGGGGACTTGGACACTGAAGCTTTCTTT. Amino acid sequence: CASGGTGDLDTEAFF.